The 27 T cell receptor beta chains given below trace back to one sample, sequenced in a study of blood T cell repertoires in COVID-19. Profiled with immunoSEQ multiplex PCR; TCRdb holds only in-frame clones, not every one. The sample records roughly 66,000 clones, 82% being singletons. Sequencing was carried out using peripheral blood. These receptor sequences come from a man aged 55 to 69 with acute or convalescent COVID-19.

The chain is built from TRBV10-3 and TRBJ1-2; 7 nucleotides agree with TRBD1. Losses at the gene ends were 4 bases for V and 8 bases for J; bases not matched to a gene: 10. This CDR3 is built from 14 residues. Germline V gene lookup returns CDR1 ENHRY and CDR2 SYGVKD. The CDR3 is CAISGQGSMVGYTF. For the CDR3, the DNA is TGTGCCATCAGTGGACAGGGATCTATGGTGGGCTACACCTTC.

In this sample, this clone turned up once. This rearrangement joins TRBV5-1 to TRBJ2-5; TRBD1 matches at 9 bases. The CDR3 contains 15 residues. With V trimmed by 5 bases and J by 2 bases, 7 bases remained unmatched. From germline, CDR1 is SGHRS and CDR2 YFSETQ. The DNA of the CDR3 is TGCGCCAGCAGATCTACGGGACAGGGACAAGAGACCCAGTACTTC. Translated: CASRSTGQGQETQYF.

The CDR3 nucleotides read TGTGCAAGTCGCACCGGCGACAGGGGGCGCGAGCAGTACGTC. It yields the protein CASRTGDRGREQYV. This sequence joins TRBV12-2 and TRBJ2-7; the table assigns TRBD1, which was not confirmed against the DNA. TRBV12-2 constitutes a pseudogene. There are 14 residues in the CDR3.

The V and J genes are TRBV14 and TRBJ2-7; 10 bases map to TRBD2. Trimming at V came to 2 bases and at J to 6 bases, leaving 4 bases not matched to a gene. Germline V gene sequence: CDR1 SGHDN, CDR2 FVKESK. The length of the CDR3 is 14 residues. The CDR3 DNA reads TGTGCCAGCAGCCAACGCCTAGCGGGGGTCGAGCAGTACTTC. Its translation is CASSQRLAGVEQYF.

J is TRBJ1-5 and V is TRBV3-1 (or the pseudogene TRBV3-2); no definite D call. Deletions cut 1 base from V and 9 bases from J, with 10 bases between. The CDR3 is made up of 13 amino acids. The germline gives CDR1 LGHDT, CDR2 YNNKEL (reference sequence). The CDR3 coding sequence is TGTGCCAGCAGCCAAGGGGAGGTTAGGCCCCAGCATTTT. Translated: CASSQGEVRPQHF.

The V call is TRBV4-3, the J call TRBJ1-1; TRBD1 might be the D (5 bases). Looked up from germline, CDR1 is LGHNA and CDR2 is YSLEER. Trimming shortened V by 5 bases and J by 4 bases, and 17 bases separated the two germline ends. The CDR3 extends over 15 amino acids. The CDR3 loop is CASSNFGQGITEAFF. CDR3 nucleotides: TGCGCCAGCAGCAATTTTGGGCAGGGCATCACTGAAGCTTTCTTT.

The rearrangement uses TRBV5-4 and TRBJ2-3; perhaps TRBD2 as D (6 bases). CDR3 length: 17 residues. Trimming pared 3 bases from V and 3 bases from J, leaving 20 bases between. CDR1 and CDR2 (germline): SGHNT, YYREEE (reference sequence). This CDR3 reads CASSWGFGLRRTDTQYF. CDR3 in DNA: TGTGCCAGCAGCTGGGGGTTTGGACTACGCCGGACAGATACGCAGTATTTT.

A single count supports this clone. CDR3 DNA: TGTGCCAGCTCACTTGTAACAGGGGGCTCTGGAAACACCATATATTTT. Its protein is CASSLVTGGSGNTIYF. The V and J genes are TRBV18 and TRBJ1-3; 8 bases agree with TRBD1. CDR1 is KGHSH, CDR2 LQKENI, per germline. The CDR3 consists of 16 residues. Unmatched junction bases numbered 5, after V lost 4 bases and J lost 0 bases.

The V gene is TRBV7-8, the J gene TRBJ1-4; D unresolved. Germline assignment: CDR1 SGHVS and CDR2 FQNEAQ. V lost 4 bases to trimming and J lost 0 bases, with 12 bases between them. CDR3 length: 16 amino acids. The CDR3: CASSSQAVTTNEKLFF. The CDR3 DNA reads as TGTGCCAGCAGCTCCCAAGCGGTTACAACTAATGAAAAACTGTTTTTT.

The genes are TRBV6-4 and TRBJ2-6; TRBD1 matches 7 bases. The V gene end was trimmed by 5 bases and the J gene end by 2 bases; junction bases not matched to a gene: 3. The germline V gene encodes CDR1 MRHNA and CDR2 SNTAGT. The CDR3 runs 15 residues. The CDR3 spells CASSPTGAGANVLTF. CDR3 nucleotide sequence: TGTGCCAGCAGTCCAACAGGGGCTGGGGCCAACGTCCTGACTTTC.

Points on this clone: One end of the junction varies from germline; a read error may be responsible. The chain uses TRBV5-1 and TRBJ2-3; 14 nucleotides line up with TRBD2. Per germline, CDR1 SGHRS and CDR2 YFSETQ. The CDR3 covers 13 residues. The CDR3 sequence is CASSRRTSGGPTF. The CDR3 DNA is TGCGCCAGCAGCCGCCGGACTAGCGGGGGGCCTACCTTT.

This sequence joins TRBV20-1 and TRBJ1-2; D is perhaps TRBD1 (6 bases). CDR3 length: 14 amino acids. Trimming took off 3 bases at V and 0 bases at J, with 11 bases between the two ends. The germline V gene has CDR1 DFQATT and CDR2 SNEGSKA (reference sequence). This CDR3 is CSASSGATNYGYTF. Written as DNA, the CDR3 is TGCAGTGCTAGTTCAGGGGCTACTAACTATGGCTACACCTTC.

V is TRBV11-2 and J is TRBJ2-1; 8 positions match TRBD2. Germline CDR1 reads SGHAT; CDR2 reads FQNNGV. This CDR3 contains 14 residues. V lost 5 bases, J lost 2 bases, and 2 bases stayed unmatched. Written as DNA, the CDR3 is TGTGCCAGCAGCCGCGGGGGGACCTACAATGAGCAGTTCTTC. This translates into CASSRGGTYNEQFF.

This chain links TRBV7-2 with TRBJ1-2; D gene uncertain. With 5 bases removed from V and 3 bases from J, the gap between germline ends came to 7 bases. The CDR3 spans 12 residues. Per the germline V gene, CDR1 is SGHTA and CDR2 is FQGNSA. The CDR3 DNA reads as TGTGCCAGCAGCCGGGTGGACTATGGCTACACCTTC. Translated: CASSRVDYGYTF.

The chain is built from TRBV11-3 and TRBJ2-1, with 8 bases aligning to TRBD2. The CDR3 spans 14 residues. Germline trimming cut 5 bases from V and 7 bases from J; bases unmatched to any gene: 7. Germline V gene sequence: CDR1 SGHNT, CDR2 YENEEA. In DNA form, the CDR3 reads TGTGCCAGCAGCCCGGGGGGGCCCGAGAATGAGCAGTTCTTC. Translation: CASSPGGPENEQFF.

The chain uses TRBV5-1 and TRBJ1-3; D might be TRBD1 (5 bases). The CDR3 is 13 amino acids. Germline V gene sequence: CDR1 SGHRS, CDR2 YFSETQ. V lost 7 bases and J 8 bases, leaving 16 bases between the germline ends. The chain's CDR3 is CASRGLPGDTIYF. The CDR3 DNA reads TGCGCCAGCCGGGGACTCCCGGGGGACACCATATATTTT. The full variable domain, with the rest looked up from reference TRBV5-1 and TRBJ1-3, is KAGVTQTPRYLIKTRGQQVTLSCSPISGHRSVSWYQQTPGQGLQFLFEYFSETQRNKGNFPGRFSGRQFSNSRSEMNVSTLELGDSALYLCASRGLPGDTIYFGEGSWLTVV.

The chain joins TRBV25-1 to TRBJ1-2; 8 bases align to TRBD1. Germline V gene sequence: CDR1 MGHDK, CDR2 SYGVNS. The CDR3 runs to 15 residues. Trimming cost V 1 base and J 7 bases; bases outside gene matches: 8. The CDR3: CASSESGQGAGGYTF. CDR3 coding DNA: TGTGCCAGCAGTGAATCGGGGCAGGGGGCGGGTGGCTACACCTTC.

This sequence joins TRBV6-2 or TRBV6-3 and TRBJ2-1; 8 bases fit TRBD2. Trimming removed 6 bases from V and 4 bases from J; junction bases left unmatched: 11. Germline CDR1 and CDR2: MNHEY and SVGEGT. The CDR3 consists of 16 residues. The chain's CDR3 is CASSTLFAGGYNEQFF. For the CDR3, the DNA is TGTGCCAGCAGCACCCTGTTCGCGGGGGGATACAATGAGCAGTTCTTC.

The genes are TRBV6-2 or TRBV6-3 and TRBJ2-5, with D perhaps TRBD1 (5 bases). CDR1 is MNHEY and CDR2 is SVGEGT in the germline V gene. CDR3 length: 13 amino acids. Trimming removed 5 bases from V and 1 base from J, with 8 bases in between. The DNA of the CDR3 is TGTGCCAGCAGTCGGACACCCCAAGAGACCCAGTACTTC. This codes for CASSRTPQETQYF.

This clone was recorded only once. The chain employs TRBV19 and TRBJ1-2; D unresolved. Per the germline V gene, CDR1 is LNHDA and CDR2 is SQIVND (reference sequence). This CDR3 is built from 13 residues. V dropped 1 base and J dropped 6 bases, with 9 bases sitting between them. The DNA of the CDR3 is TGTGCCAGTAGTATAGGAAGTCGGGATGGCTACACCTTC. Translating it yields CASSIGSRDGYTF. Based on the CDR3 plus reference TRBV19 and TRBJ1-2, the full variable domain is DGGITQSPKYLFRKEGQNVTLSCEQNLNHDAMYWYRQDPGQGLRLIYYSQIVNDFQKGDIAEGYSVSREKKESFPLTVTSAQKNPTAFYLCASSIGSRDGYTFGSGTRLTVV.

The chain carries TRBV18 and TRBJ2-7; D is undetermined. V was clipped by 5 bases and J by 1 base, with 6 bases between them. Germline assignment: CDR1 KGHSH and CDR2 LQKENI. This CDR3 comprises 12 residues. The CDR3, as DNA: TGTGCCAGCTCATACGGGTCCTACGAGCAGTACTTC. Translation gives CASSYGSYEQYF.

The rearrangement links TRBV6-4 to TRBJ1-5; 9 nucleotides agree with TRBD1. V was pared by 2 bases and J by 0 bases, with 8 bases of the junction left unmatched. CDR1 is MRHNA and CDR2 is SNTAGT in the germline V gene. This CDR3 contains 18 residues. The CDR3, as DNA: TGTGCCAGCAGTGACCGGGACAGGGAAAGAAATAGCAATCAGCCCCAGCATTTT. It yields the protein CASSDRDRERNSNQPQHF.

This chain links TRBV7-9 with TRBJ2-5; D is perhaps TRBD1 (6 bases). Germline loops: CDR1 SEHNR, CDR2 FQNEAQ (reference sequence). Trimming stripped 0 bases from V and 5 bases from J, with 13 bases between. The CDR3 length is 15 residues. CDR3 coding DNA: TGTGCCAGCAGCTTAGCGATCGGGCAGGGGGAGACCCAGTACTTC. Translation: CASSLAIGQGETQYF.

The chain links TRBV15 to TRBJ1-3; D call uncertain. Deletions cut 6 bases from V and 9 bases from J, with 9 bases between. The germline V gene has CDR1 LNHNV and CDR2 YYDKDF (reference sequence). There are 11 residues in the CDR3. The CDR3 is CATSTEGTIYF. In DNA, the CDR3 is TGTGCCACCAGTACTGAGGGCACCATATATTTT. Full variable domain (missing parts from reference TRBV15 and TRBJ1-3): DAMVIQNPRYQVTQFGKPVTLSCSQTLNHNVMYWYQQKSSQAPKLLFHYYDKDFNNEADTPDNFQSRRPNTSFCFLDIRSPGLGDTAMYLCATSTEGTIYFGEGSWLTVV.

The CDR3 DNA reads TGTGCCAGCTCACCCTTCCTAGCGGGGGATCGGTATGAGCAGTTCTTC. Encoded protein: CASSPFLAGDRYEQFF. The chain carries TRBV18 and TRBJ2-1; 10 nucleotides agree with TRBD2. The CDR3 runs to 16 residues. Unmatched junction bases numbered 10, after V lost 3 bases and J lost 8 bases. Germline CDR1 reads KGHSH; CDR2 reads LQKENI.

This sequence joins TRBV30 and TRBJ2-7, with a weak D call TRBD1 (6 bases). The germline V and J ends were trimmed by 2 bases and 0 bases, with 11 bases remaining between them. This CDR3 has 14 amino acids. Germline CDR1 GTSNPN, CDR2 SVGIG (reference sequence). This CDR3 is CAWSWLGGSYEQYF. CDR3 DNA: TGTGCCTGGAGTTGGCTAGGGGGCTCCTACGAGCAGTACTTC. Full variable domain (outside the CDR3, taken from reference TRBV30 and TRBJ2-7): SQTIHQWPATLVQPVGSPLSLECTVEGTSNPNLYWYRQAAGRGLQLLFYSVGIGQISSEVPQNLSASRPQDRQFILSSKKLLLSDSGFYLCAWSWLGGSYEQYFGPGTRLTVT.

The chain combines TRBV4-3 with TRBJ2-1, with a possible D match to TRBD2 (6 bases). CDR3 length: 18 amino acids. V was clipped by 0 bases and J by 4 bases, with 19 bases between them. Germline CDR1 and CDR2: LGHNA and YSLEER. CDR3 loop: CASSQDGSPTAVYNEQFF. CDR3 nucleotides: TGCGCCAGCAGCCAAGACGGGAGTCCCACCGCGGTATACAATGAGCAGTTCTTC.